The subject of this entry is one T cell receptor (beta chain). The data belong to a study of preoperative IRX-2 immunotherapy in early breast cancer. The method was immunoSEQ multiplex PCR; TCRdb's version includes in-frame clones alone and lacks a portion of them. The repertoire holds roughly 23,000 clones, more than 80% seen once, with roughly 8.6% in the top ten. The treatment is: preoperative locoregional IRX-2 cytokine immunotherapy. Samples came from a phase Ib trial of preoperative locoregional IRX-2 cytokine immunotherapy. CDR1 and CDR2 from the germline V gene are LGHNA and YNFKEQ. The CDR3 spans 17 residues. Trimming shortened V by 3 bases and J by 0 bases, and 14 bases separated the two germline ends.

The chain recombines TRBV4-2 with TRBJ1-4; the D gene is possibly TRBD1 (6 bases). The sample was tumor tissue, taken after IRX-2 immunotherapy. This clonotype was sampled from a human donor with breast cancer. DNA of the CDR3: TGTGCCAGCAGCCAGGGCGAGGACAGTGCAACTAATGAAAAACTGTTTTTT. Its protein is CASSQGEDSATNEKLFF.